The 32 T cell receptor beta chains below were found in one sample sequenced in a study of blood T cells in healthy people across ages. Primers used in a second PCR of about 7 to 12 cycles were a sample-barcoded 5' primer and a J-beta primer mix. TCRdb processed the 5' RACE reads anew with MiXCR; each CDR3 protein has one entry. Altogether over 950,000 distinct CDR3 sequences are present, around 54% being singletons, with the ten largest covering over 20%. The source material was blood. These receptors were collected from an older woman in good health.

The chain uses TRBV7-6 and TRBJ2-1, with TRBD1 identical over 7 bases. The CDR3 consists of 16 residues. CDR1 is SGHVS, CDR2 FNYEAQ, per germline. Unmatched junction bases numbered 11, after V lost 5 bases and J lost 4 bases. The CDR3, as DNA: TGTGCCAGCAGCCCACGGACCCCGGGACAGTACAATGAGCAGTTCTTC. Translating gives CASSPRTPGQYNEQFF. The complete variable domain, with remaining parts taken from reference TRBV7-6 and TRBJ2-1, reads GAGVSQSPRYKVTKRGQDVALRCDPISGHVSLYWYRQALGQGPEFLTYFNYEAQQDKSGLPNDRFSAERPEGSISTLTIQRTEQRDSAMYRCASSPRTPGQYNEQFFGPGTRLTVL.

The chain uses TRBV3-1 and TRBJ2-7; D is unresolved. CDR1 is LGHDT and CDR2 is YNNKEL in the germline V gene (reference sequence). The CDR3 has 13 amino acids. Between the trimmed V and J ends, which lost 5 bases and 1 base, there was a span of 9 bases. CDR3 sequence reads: CASSSARSYEQYF. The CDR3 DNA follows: TGTGCCAGCAGCTCCGCGAGGTCCTACGAGCAGTACTTC.

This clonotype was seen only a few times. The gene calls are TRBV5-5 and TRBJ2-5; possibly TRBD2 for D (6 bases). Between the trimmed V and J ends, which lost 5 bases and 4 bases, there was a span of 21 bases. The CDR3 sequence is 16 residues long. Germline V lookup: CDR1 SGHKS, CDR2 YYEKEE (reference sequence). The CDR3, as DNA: TGTGCCAGCAGGGCGAGAGGCCTAGCGAGAGTAGAGACCCAGTACTTC. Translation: CASRARGLARVETQYF.

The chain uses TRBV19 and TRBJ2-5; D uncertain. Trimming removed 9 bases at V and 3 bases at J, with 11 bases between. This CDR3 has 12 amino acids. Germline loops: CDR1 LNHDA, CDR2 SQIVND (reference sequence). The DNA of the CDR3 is TGTGCCAGGGCGAACTCCGAAGAGACCCAGTACTTC. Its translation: CARANSEETQYF.

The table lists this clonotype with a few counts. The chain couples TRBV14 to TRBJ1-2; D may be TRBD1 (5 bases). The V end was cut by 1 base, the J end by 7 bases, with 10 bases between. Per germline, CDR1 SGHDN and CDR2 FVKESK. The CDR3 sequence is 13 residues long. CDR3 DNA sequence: TGTGCCAGCAGCCAAGTTTCAGGGATTGGCTACACCTTC. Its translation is CASSQVSGIGYTF. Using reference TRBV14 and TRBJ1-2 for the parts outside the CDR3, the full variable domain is EAGVTQFPSHSVIEKGQTVTLRCDPISGHDNLYWYRRVMGKEIKFLLHFVKESKQDESGMPNNRFLAERTGGTYSTLKVQPAELEDSGVYFCASSQVSGIGYTFGSGTRLTVV.

The CDR3 is CASSLFGQRLGSGANVLTF. CDR3 bases: TGTGCCAGCAGTTTATTCGGCCAGCGGCTGGGCTCTGGGGCCAACGTCCTGACTTTC. The gene calls are TRBV12-3 or TRBV12-4 and TRBJ2-6; the D gene is possibly TRBD2 (5 bases). The CDR3 totals 19 residues. V dropped 2 bases and J dropped 0 bases, with 17 bases sitting between them.

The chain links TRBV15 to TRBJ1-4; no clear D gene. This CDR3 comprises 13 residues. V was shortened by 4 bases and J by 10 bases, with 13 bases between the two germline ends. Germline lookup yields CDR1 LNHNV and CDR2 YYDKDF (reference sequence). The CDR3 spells CATSTRRWGKLFF. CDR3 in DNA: TGTGCCACCAGCACAAGAAGGTGGGGAAAACTGTTTTTT.

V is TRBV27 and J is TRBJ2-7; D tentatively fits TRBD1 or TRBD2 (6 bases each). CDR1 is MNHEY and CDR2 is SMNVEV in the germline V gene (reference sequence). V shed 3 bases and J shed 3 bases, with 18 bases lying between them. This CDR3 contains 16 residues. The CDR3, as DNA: TGTGCCAGCAGTTTCTTCGGAGAGGGGGAGGTCTACGAGCAGTACTTC. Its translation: CASSFFGEGEVYEQYF.

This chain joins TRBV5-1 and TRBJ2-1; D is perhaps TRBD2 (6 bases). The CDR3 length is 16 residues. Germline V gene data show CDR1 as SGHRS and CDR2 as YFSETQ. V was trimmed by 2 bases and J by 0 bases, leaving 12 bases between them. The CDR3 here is CASSFGGTSSYNEQFF. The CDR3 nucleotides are TGCGCCAGCAGCTTCGGCGGGACCAGCTCCTACAATGAGCAGTTCTTC.

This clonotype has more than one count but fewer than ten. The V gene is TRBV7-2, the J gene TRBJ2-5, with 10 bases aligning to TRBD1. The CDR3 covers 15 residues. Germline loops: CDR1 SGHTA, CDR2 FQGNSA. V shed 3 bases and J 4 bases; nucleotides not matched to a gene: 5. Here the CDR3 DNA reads TGTGCCAGCAGCTTGAGGGACAGGGGAAGAGAGACCCAGTACTTC. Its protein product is CASSLRDRGRETQYF.

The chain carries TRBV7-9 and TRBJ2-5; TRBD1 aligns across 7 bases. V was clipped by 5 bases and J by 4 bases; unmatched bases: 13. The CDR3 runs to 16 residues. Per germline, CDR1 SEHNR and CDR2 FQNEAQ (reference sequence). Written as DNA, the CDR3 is TGTGCCAGCAGCCGGGCCGATCAAGGGGGCGGAGAGACCCAGTACTTC. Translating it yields CASSRADQGGGETQYF.

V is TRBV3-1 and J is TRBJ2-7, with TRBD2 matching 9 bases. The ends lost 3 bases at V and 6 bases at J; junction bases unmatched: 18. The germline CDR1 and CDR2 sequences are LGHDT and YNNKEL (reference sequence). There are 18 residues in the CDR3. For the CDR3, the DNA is TGTGCCAGCAGCCAGGAGATCTGGTTGGCGGGAGGGCCGATCGAGCAGTACTTC. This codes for CASSQEIWLAGGPIEQYF.

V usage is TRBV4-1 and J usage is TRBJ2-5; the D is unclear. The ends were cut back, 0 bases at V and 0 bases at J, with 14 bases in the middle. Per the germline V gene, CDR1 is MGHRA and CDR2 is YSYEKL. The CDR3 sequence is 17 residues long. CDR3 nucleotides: TGCGCCAGCAGCCAAGATCTAAGTGCCGTGTACCAAGAGACCCAGTACTTC. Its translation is CASSQDLSAVYQETQYF.

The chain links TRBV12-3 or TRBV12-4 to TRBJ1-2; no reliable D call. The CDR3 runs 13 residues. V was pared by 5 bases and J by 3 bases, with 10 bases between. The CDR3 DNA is TGTGCCAGCAGTGTAGGGCACTACTATGGCTACACCTTC. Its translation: CASSVGHYYGYTF.

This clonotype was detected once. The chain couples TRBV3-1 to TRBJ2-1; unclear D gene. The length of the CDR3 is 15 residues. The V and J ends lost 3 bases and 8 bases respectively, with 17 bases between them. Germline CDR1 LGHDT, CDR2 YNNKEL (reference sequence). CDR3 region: CASSHRGFTIHEQFF. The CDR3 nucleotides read TGTGCCAGCAGCCACAGAGGCTTTACAATCCATGAGCAGTTCTTC.

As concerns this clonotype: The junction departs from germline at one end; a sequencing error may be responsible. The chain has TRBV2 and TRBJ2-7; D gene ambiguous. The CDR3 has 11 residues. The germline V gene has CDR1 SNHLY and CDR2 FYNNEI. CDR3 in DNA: TGTGCCAGCGGTGAAAACTACGAGCAGTACTTC. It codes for CASGENYEQYF.

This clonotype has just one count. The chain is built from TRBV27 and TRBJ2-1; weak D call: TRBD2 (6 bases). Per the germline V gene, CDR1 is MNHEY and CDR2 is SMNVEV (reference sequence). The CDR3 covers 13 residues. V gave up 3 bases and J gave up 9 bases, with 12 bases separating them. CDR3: CASSLSGEAEQFF. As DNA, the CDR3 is TGTGCCAGCAGTTTGTCGGGAGAGGCTGAGCAGTTCTTC.

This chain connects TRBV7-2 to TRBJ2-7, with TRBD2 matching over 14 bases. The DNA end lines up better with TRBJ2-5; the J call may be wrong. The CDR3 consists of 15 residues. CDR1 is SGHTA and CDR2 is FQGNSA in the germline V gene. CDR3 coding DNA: TGTGCCAGCAGCACCGGACTAGCGGGGGGCAAGACCCAGTACTTC. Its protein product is CASSTGLAGGKTQYF.

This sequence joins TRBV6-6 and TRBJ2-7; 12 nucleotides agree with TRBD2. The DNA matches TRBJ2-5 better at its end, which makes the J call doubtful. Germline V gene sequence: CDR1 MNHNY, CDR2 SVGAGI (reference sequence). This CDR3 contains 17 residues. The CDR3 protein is CASSQPRLAGVEETQYF. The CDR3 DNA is TGTGCCAGCAGTCAGCCTAGACTAGCGGGAGTGGAAGAGACCCAGTACTTC.

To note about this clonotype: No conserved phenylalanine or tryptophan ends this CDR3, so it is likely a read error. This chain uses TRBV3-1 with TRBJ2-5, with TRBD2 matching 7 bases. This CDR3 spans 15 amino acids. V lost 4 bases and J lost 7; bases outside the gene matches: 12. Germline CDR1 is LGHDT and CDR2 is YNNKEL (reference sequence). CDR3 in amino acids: CASSLGLSGAGTQYL. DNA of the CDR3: TGTGCCAGCAGCCTGGGACTAAGCGGAGCGGGGACCCAGTACCTC.

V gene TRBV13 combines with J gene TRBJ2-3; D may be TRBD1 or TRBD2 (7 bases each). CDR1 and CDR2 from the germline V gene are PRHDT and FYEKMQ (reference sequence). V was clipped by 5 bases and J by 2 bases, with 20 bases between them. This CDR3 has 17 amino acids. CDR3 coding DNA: TGTGCCAGCAGCCCCCCAGGGGGGGTAGGGCCCACAGATACGCAGTATTTT. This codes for CASSPPGGVGPTDTQYF.

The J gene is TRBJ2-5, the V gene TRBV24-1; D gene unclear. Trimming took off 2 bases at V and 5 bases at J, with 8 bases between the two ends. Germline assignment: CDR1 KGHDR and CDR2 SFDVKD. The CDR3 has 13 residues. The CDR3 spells CATSDSAFETQYF. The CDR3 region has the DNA TGTGCCACCAGTGATTCGGCCTTTGAGACCCAGTACTTC.

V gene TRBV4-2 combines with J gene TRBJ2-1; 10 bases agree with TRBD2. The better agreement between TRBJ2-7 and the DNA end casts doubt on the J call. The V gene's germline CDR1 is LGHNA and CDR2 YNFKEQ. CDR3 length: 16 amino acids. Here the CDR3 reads CASSLSGTSVDNEQYF. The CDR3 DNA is TGTGCCAGCAGCCTTTCCGGGACTAGCGTGGACAATGAGCAGTACTTC.

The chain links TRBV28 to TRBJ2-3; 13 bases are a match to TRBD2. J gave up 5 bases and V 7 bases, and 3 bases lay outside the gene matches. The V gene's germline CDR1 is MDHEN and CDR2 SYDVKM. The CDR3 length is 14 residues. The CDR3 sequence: CASTWTSGRDTQYF. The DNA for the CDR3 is TGTGCCAGCACTTGGACTAGCGGGAGAGATACGCAGTATTTT.

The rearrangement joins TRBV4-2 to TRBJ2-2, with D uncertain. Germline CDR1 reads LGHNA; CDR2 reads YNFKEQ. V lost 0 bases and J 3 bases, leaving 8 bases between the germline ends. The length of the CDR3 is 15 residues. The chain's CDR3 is CASSQDGRYTGELFF. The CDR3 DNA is TGTGCCAGCAGCCAAGACGGGCGGTACACCGGGGAGCTGTTTTTT.

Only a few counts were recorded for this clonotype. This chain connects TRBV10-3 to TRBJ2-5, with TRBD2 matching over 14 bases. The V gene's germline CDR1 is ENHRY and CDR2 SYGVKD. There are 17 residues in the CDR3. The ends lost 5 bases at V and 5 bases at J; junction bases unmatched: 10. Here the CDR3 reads CAISSTSTSGRAETQYF. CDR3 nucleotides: TGTGCCATCAGTTCGACCTCGACTAGCGGGAGGGCGGAGACCCAGTACTTC.

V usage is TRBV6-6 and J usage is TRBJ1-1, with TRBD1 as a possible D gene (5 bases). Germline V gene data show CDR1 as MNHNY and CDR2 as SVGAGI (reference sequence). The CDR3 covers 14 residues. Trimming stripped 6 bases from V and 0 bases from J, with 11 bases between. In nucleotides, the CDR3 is TGTGCCAGCAGGACGGGACTTCTGAACACTGAAGCTTTCTTT. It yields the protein CASRTGLLNTEAFF.

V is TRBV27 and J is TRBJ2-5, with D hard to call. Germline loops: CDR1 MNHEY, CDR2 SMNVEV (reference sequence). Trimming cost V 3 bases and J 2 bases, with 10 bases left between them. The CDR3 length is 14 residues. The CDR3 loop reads CASSFLGNQETQYF. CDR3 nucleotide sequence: TGTGCCAGCAGTTTCCTGGGGAATCAAGAGACCCAGTACTTC.

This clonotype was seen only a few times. The CDR3: CASSSDLAGSLETQYF. The CDR3 bases are TGTGCCAGCAGCTCAGACCTAGCGGGAAGCCTAGAGACCCAGTACTTC. The chain carries TRBV7-2 and TRBJ2-5, with TRBD2 matching over 9 bases. There are 16 residues in the CDR3. J lost 4 bases, V lost 4 bases, and 10 bases had no gene match. Germline assignment: CDR1 SGHTA and CDR2 FQGNSA.

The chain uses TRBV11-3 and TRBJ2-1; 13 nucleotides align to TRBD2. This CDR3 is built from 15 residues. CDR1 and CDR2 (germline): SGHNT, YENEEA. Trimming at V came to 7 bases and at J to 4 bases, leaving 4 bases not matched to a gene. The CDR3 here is CASTSTSGRYNEQFF. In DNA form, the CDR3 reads TGTGCCAGCACCTCGACTAGCGGGAGGTACAATGAGCAGTTCTTC.

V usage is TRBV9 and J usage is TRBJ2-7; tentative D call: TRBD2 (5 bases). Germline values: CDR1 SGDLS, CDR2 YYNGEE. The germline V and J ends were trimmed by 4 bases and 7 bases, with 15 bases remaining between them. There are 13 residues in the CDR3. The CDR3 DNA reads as TGTGCCAGCAGCCCTCAGCGGCACAATGAGCAGTACTTC. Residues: CASSPQRHNEQYF.

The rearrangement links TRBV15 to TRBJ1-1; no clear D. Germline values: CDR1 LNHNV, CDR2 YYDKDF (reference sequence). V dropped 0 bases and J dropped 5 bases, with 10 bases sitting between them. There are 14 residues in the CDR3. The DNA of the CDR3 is TGTGCCACCAGCAGAGACGTCCTCAGGACTGAAGCTTTCTTT. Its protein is CATSRDVLRTEAFF.